One sample yielded the 26 T cell receptor beta chains listed below, sequenced in a study of PD-L1 blockade in urothelial cancer. Libraries were prepared by immunoSEQ multiplex PCR; TCRdb keeps only in-frame clonotypes and omits some of them. This sample has 45,000 to 60,000 clones; 85% occur once, and the top ten carry more than 15%. Time point described: pretreatment peripheral blood. The sample was PBMCs, taken around atezolizumab (anti-PD-L1) treatment. Receptors were obtained from a man aged 70-80 years with urothelial cancer.

This clone occurred a few times. This chain connects TRBV10-2 to TRBJ1-1; 10 bases fit TRBD1. V shed 6 bases, J shed 6 bases, and the junction held 4 bases outside the gene matches. Germline CDR1 is WSHSY and CDR2 is SAAADI. This CDR3 has 13 residues. CDR3 bases: TGCGCCAGCAGAGCCGGGACAGGGGCTGAAGCTTTCTTT. Encoded protein: CASRAGTGAEAFF.

The V call is TRBV27, the J call TRBJ2-1; a weak D match, TRBD2 (6 bases). The germline V gene encodes CDR1 MNHEY and CDR2 SMNVEV (reference sequence). V dropped 6 bases and J dropped 3 bases, with 15 bases sitting between them. The CDR3 is 15 amino acids. CDR3 DNA: TGTGCCAGCAGCCCCGGGACTCCAGTCTACAATGAGCAGTTCTTC. Its translation: CASSPGTPVYNEQFF.

The V call is TRBV7-8, the J call TRBJ1-3; D gene unclear. CDR1 and CDR2 (germline): SGHVS, FQNEAQ. V was shortened by 3 bases and J by 4 bases, with 10 bases between the two germline ends. The CDR3 covers 14 residues. The CDR3 nucleotides are TGTGCCAGCAGCTTGGGGAGGAGGGGAAACACCATATATTTT. It translates to CASSLGRRGNTIYF.

This chain uses TRBV7-6 with TRBJ2-5; 8 positions agree with TRBD1. The V gene end was trimmed by 5 bases and the J gene end by 1 base; junction bases not matched to a gene: 6. Germline V gene sequence: CDR1 SGHVS, CDR2 FNYEAQ. The CDR3 is 15 residues long. CDR3 in amino acids: CASSLNTGGQETQYF. The CDR3 region has the DNA TGTGCCAGCAGCCTAAATACAGGGGGCCAAGAGACCCAGTACTTC.

This sequence joins TRBV7-8 and TRBJ1-5; D is unclear. V dropped 0 bases and J dropped 6 bases, with 9 bases sitting between them. Germline V gene lookup returns CDR1 SGHVS and CDR2 FQNEAQ. CDR3 length: 14 residues. The CDR3 nucleotides are TGTGCCAGCAGCTTAGCCGGCGAGGGTCAGCCCCAGCATTTT. Translating it yields CASSLAGEGQPQHF.

V and J are TRBV6-1 and TRBJ2-7; weak D call: TRBD1 (8 bases). Trimming left V 2 bases short and J 3 bases short, with 14 bases between. Looked up from germline, CDR1 is MNHNS and CDR2 is SASEGT. The CDR3 has 15 residues. The CDR3 DNA sequence: TGTGCCAGCAGTGAAAAGGGAGGGACAGGCTACGAGCAGTACTTC. This translates into CASSEKGGTGYEQYF.

The V gene is TRBV5-4, the J gene TRBJ2-7; 11 bases align to TRBD1. J was trimmed by 2 bases and V by 4 bases; bases with no gene match: 5. Germline CDR1 is SGHNT and CDR2 is YYREEE (reference sequence). The CDR3 has 15 residues. CDR3 loop: CASSPRDRGTYEQYF. DNA for the CDR3: TGTGCCAGCAGCCCTCGGGACAGGGGGACCTACGAGCAGTACTTC.

The V gene is TRBV2, the J gene TRBJ2-1; TRBD2 is a possible D gene (5 bases). V was shortened by 4 bases and J by 8 bases, with 18 bases between the two germline ends. Germline CDR1 is SNHLY and CDR2 is FYNNEI. The CDR3 has 15 amino acids. In DNA, the CDR3 is TGTGCCAGCAGTGCGGTACTAGGTAGTTCTTATGAGCAGTTCTTC. Protein sequence: CASSAVLGSSYEQFF. Based on the CDR3 plus reference TRBV2 and TRBJ2-1, the full variable domain is EPEVTQTPSHQVTQMGQEVILRCVPISNHLYFYWYRQILGQKVEFLVSFYNNEISEKSEIFDDQFSVERPDGSNFTLKIRSTKLEDSAMYFCASSAVLGSSYEQFFGPGTRLTVL.

The J gene is TRBJ2-1, the V gene TRBV7-9; 9 positions match TRBD2. Trimming cost V 1 base and J 8 bases; bases outside gene matches: 9. The CDR3 runs 16 residues. Germline CDR1 and CDR2: SEHNR and FQNEAQ (reference sequence). The CDR3 DNA reads TGTGCCAGCAGCTTAGAAGGCGGGAGGGCCGGGTATGAGCAGTTCTTC. This translates into CASSLEGGRAGYEQFF.

The genes are TRBV7-8 and TRBJ1-2; no clear D. The V gene lost 2 bases and the J gene lost 1 base, with 5 bases spanning the gap. The CDR3 consists of 13 residues. The V gene's germline CDR1 is SGHVS and CDR2 FQNEAQ. The CDR3 nucleotides are TGTGCCAGCAGCTTACGGGTTAACTATGGCTACACCTTC. Amino acid sequence: CASSLRVNYGYTF.

This clone came up once. The J gene is TRBJ2-1, the V gene TRBV27, with 14 bases aligning to TRBD2. Germline CDR1 and CDR2: MNHEY and SMNVEV (reference sequence). The CDR3 sequence is 17 residues long. V dropped 3 bases and J dropped 7; count of bases not matched to a gene: 8. In DNA form, the CDR3 reads TGTGCCAGCAGTTTGGGACTAGCGGGAGCGTTTGCGAATGAGCAGTTCTTC. This sequence encodes CASSLGLAGAFANEQFF.

The V gene is TRBV19, the J gene TRBJ2-1; TRBD2 matches at 7 bases. The length of the CDR3 is 14 residues. The V gene's germline CDR1 is LNHDA and CDR2 SQIVND (reference sequence). V gave up 9 bases and J gave up 4 bases; unmatched junction bases: 9. Here the CDR3 DNA reads TGTGCCAGCACCACTCCGGGACTATACAATGAGCAGTTCTTC. Translating gives CASTTPGLYNEQFF.

This rearrangement joins TRBV11-2 to TRBJ2-2; 14 bases are shared with TRBD2. V lost 3 bases and J lost 8; bases outside the gene matches: 8. The CDR3 has 17 amino acids. From germline, CDR1 is SGHAT and CDR2 FQNNGV. CDR3 loop: CASSFRGTSGSSGELFF. CDR3 DNA: TGTGCCAGCAGCTTCAGAGGGACTAGCGGGAGTTCGGGGGAGCTGTTTTTT.

The V and J genes are TRBV6-1 and TRBJ2-7, with D possibly TRBD1 on 6 matching bases. The CDR3 loop spans 15 amino acids. Germline-derived CDR1 and CDR2 are MNHNS and SASEGT. Trimming removed 8 bases from V and 0 bases from J, with 17 bases in between. The CDR3 sequence is CASCGSTGSSYEQYF. The CDR3, as DNA: TGTGCCAGCTGCGGATCGACAGGAAGCTCCTACGAGCAGTACTTC.

A single count supports this clone. The genes are TRBV18 and TRBJ2-2; 8 nucleotides agree with TRBD1. V was pared by 1 base and J by 6 bases, with 10 bases of the junction left unmatched. The CDR3 spans 17 residues. Germline loops: CDR1 KGHSH, CDR2 LQKENI. CDR3 amino acids: CASSPRVPGQGSGELFF. The CDR3 DNA is TGTGCCAGCTCACCACGCGTCCCCGGACAGGGTTCCGGGGAGCTGTTTTTT. Full variable domain (remainder filled in from reference TRBV18 and TRBJ2-2): NAGVMQNPRHLVRRRGQEARLRCSPMKGHSHVYWYRQLPEEGLKFMVYLQKENIIDESGMPKERFSAEFPKEGPSILRIQQVVRGDSAAYFCASSPRVPGQGSGELFFGEGSRLTVL.

The V gene is TRBV6-6, the J gene TRBJ2-7; 8 nucleotides line up with TRBD2. The junction had 13 bases not matched to a gene; V was cut back by 11 bases and J by 1 base. The length of the CDR3 is 15 residues. The germline V gene has CDR1 MNHNY and CDR2 SVGAGI (reference sequence). CDR3 sequence (DNA): TGTGCCTCAAATGGGGCAATAGCGGGGTCCTACGAGCAGTACTTC. It encodes CASNGAIAGSYEQYF.

The rearrangement links TRBV4-1 to TRBJ2-3; possible D gene TRBD1, 5 bases. The V gene's germline CDR1 is MGHRA and CDR2 YSYEKL. The CDR3 extends over 17 amino acids. The ends were cut back, 0 bases at V and 4 bases at J, with 17 bases in the middle. The CDR3, as DNA: TGCGCCAGCAGCCAAGATTGGGCAGGGCCTCGCGCAGATACGCAGTATTTT. This sequence encodes CASSQDWAGPRADTQYF.

The V gene is TRBV18, the J gene TRBJ1-3, with 8 bases identical to TRBD1. Germline V gives CDR1 KGHSH, CDR2 LQKENI. Trimming removed 3 bases from V and 4 bases from J; junction bases left unmatched: 5. This CDR3 has 15 residues. CDR3 in DNA: TGTGCCAGCTCACCGCAGGGGGCGCTCGGAAACACCATATATTTT. Translating it yields CASSPQGALGNTIYF.

The table lists this clone with a few counts. V usage is TRBV11-2 and J usage is TRBJ2-1; 10 nucleotides agree with TRBD1. Germline CDR1 is SGHAT and CDR2 is FQNNGV. J lost 9 bases, V lost 4 bases, and 3 bases had no gene match. The CDR3 has 13 amino acids. CDR3 nucleotides: TGTGCCAGCAGCTCGACAGGGGGCAGTGAGCAGTTCTTC. It yields the protein CASSSTGGSEQFF.

The rearrangement joins TRBV5-4 to TRBJ2-1; 10 positions agree with TRBD1. The ends lost 2 bases at V and 3 bases at J; junction bases unmatched: 2. CDR1 is SGHNT and CDR2 is YYREEE in the germline V gene (reference sequence). The CDR3 runs 15 residues. The CDR3 DNA follows: TGTGCCAGCAGCTTAGGACAGGGGGACTACAATGAGCAGTTCTTC. This codes for CASSLGQGDYNEQFF.

The chain carries TRBV27 and TRBJ2-7, with D possibly matching TRBD2 (5 bases). Germline V lookup: CDR1 MNHEY, CDR2 SMNVEV (reference sequence). The CDR3 spans 13 residues. V was pared by 2 bases and J by 2 bases, with 7 bases between. The CDR3 DNA reads TGTGCCAGCAGTTTAACCGGGGCCTACGAGCAGTACTTC. Its translation: CASSLTGAYEQYF.

This clone was recorded only once. CDR3 amino acids: CASSLGQGQGNTEAFF. Here the CDR3 DNA reads TGTGCCAGCAGCTTGGGTCAGGGACAGGGGAACACTGAAGCTTTCTTT. The V gene is TRBV5-4, the J gene TRBJ1-1; 9 nucleotides align to TRBD1. Losses at the gene ends were 0 bases for V and 1 base for J; bases not matched to a gene: 4. Germline V CDR1 and CDR2: SGHNT, YYREEE (reference sequence). This CDR3 contains 16 residues.

In this sample, this clone turned up once. This sequence joins TRBV28 and TRBJ2-5, with 9 bases identical to TRBD1. Germline lookup yields CDR1 MDHEN and CDR2 SYDVKM. The CDR3 contains 13 residues. Trimming cost V 5 bases and J 3 bases; bases outside gene matches: 1. Here the CDR3 reads CASSRTGEETQYF. The CDR3 coding sequence is TGTGCCAGCAGTAGGACAGGGGAAGAGACCCAGTACTTC.

This chain joins TRBV5-4 and TRBJ2-1; perhaps TRBD2 as D (5 bases). Trimming took off 0 bases at V and 2 bases at J, with 9 bases between the two ends. CDR1 and CDR2 (germline): SGHNT, YYREEE (reference sequence). CDR3 length: 15 amino acids. CDR3 amino acids: CASSLASSPYNEQFF. The CDR3 DNA reads as TGTGCCAGCAGCTTGGCGTCTAGCCCCTACAATGAGCAGTTCTTC.

The chain has TRBV5-4 and TRBJ1-4, with 8 nucleotides matching TRBD1. The CDR3 spans 16 residues. From germline, CDR1 is SGHNT and CDR2 YYREEE (reference sequence). J lost 3 bases, V lost 4 bases, and 8 bases had no gene match. The DNA for the CDR3 is TGTGCCAGCAGCCTAGACCCGACAGGGGCTAATGAAAAACTGTTTTTT. This codes for CASSLDPTGANEKLFF.

The V call is TRBV5-5, the J call TRBJ1-2; TRBD1 aligns across 10 bases. The germline V gene has CDR1 SGHKS and CDR2 YYEKEE (reference sequence). The trim removed 4 bases at V and 8 bases at J, leaving 8 bases unmatched. The CDR3 totals 14 residues. This CDR3 reads CASSTGQGTEGYTF. CDR3 DNA: TGTGCCAGCAGCACGGGACAGGGGACTGAGGGCTACACCTTC.